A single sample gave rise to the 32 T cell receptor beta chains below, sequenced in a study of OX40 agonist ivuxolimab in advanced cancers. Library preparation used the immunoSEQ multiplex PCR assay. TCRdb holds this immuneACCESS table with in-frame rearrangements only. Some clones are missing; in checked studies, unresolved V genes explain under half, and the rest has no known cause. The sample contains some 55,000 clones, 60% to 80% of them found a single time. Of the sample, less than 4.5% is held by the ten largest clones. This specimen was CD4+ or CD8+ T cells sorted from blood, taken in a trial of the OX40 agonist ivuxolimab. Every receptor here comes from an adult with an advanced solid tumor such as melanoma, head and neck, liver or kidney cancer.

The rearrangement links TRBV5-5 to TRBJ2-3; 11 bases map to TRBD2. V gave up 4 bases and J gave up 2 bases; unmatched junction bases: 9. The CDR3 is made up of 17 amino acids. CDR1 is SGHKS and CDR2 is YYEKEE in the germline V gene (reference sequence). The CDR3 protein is CASSPDAGLAVTDTQYF. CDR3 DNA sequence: TGTGCCAGCAGCCCGGACGCGGGACTAGCGGTCACAGATACGCAGTATTTT.

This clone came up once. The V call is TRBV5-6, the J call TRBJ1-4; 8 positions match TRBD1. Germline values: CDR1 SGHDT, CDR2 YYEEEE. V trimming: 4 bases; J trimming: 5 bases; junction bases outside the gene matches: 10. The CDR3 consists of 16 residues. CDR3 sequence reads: CASSADRVLGNEKLFF. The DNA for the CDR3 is TGTGCCAGCAGCGCGGACAGGGTTTTGGGGAATGAAAAACTGTTTTTT. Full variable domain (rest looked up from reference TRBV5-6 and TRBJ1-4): DAGVTQSPTHLIKTRGQQVTLRCSPKSGHDTVSWYQQALGQGPQFIFQYYEEEERQRGNFPDRFSGHQFPNYSSELNVNALLLGDSALYLCASSADRVLGNEKLFFGSGTQLSVL.

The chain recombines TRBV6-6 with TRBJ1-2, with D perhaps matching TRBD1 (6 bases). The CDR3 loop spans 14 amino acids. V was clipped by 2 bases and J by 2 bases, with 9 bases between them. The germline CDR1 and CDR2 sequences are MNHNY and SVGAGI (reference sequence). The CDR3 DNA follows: TGTGCCAGCAGTTACCTTGGACAGAACTATGGCTACACCTTC. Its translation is CASSYLGQNYGYTF.

CDR3: CASKTIQGINEKLFF. CDR3 coding DNA: TGTGCCAGCAAAACCATACAGGGGATTAATGAAAAACTGTTTTTT. The genes are TRBV27 and TRBJ1-4; TRBD1 matches at 7 bases. The germline V gene has CDR1 MNHEY and CDR2 SMNVEV (reference sequence). The CDR3 length is 15 residues. The trim removed 7 bases at V and 4 bases at J, leaving 9 bases unmatched.

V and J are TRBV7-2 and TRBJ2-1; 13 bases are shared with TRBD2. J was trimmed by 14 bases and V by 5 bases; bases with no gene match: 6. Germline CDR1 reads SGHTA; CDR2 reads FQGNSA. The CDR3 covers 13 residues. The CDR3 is CASSALAGGPKFF. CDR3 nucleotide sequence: TGTGCCAGCAGCGCACTAGCGGGAGGGCCTAAGTTCTTC.

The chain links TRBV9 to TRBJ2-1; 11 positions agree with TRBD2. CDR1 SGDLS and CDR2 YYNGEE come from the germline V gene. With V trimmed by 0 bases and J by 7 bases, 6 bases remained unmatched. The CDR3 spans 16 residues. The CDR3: CASSVGLAGGENEQFF. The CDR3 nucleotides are TGTGCCAGCAGCGTAGGGCTAGCGGGAGGTGAAAATGAGCAGTTCTTC.

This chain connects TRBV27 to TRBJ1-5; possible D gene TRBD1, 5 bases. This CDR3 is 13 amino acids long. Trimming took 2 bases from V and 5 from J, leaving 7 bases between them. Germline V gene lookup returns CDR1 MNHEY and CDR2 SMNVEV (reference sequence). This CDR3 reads CASSLRGDQPQHF. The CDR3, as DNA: TGTGCCAGCAGTTTAAGGGGCGATCAGCCCCAGCATTTT.

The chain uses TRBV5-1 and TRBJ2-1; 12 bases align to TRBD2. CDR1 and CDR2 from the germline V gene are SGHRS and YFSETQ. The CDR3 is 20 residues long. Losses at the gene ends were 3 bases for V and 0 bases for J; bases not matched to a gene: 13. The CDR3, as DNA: TGCGCCAGCAGCTACTACTTTTTCCTAGCGGGGGGGACCTCCTACAATGAGCAGTTCTTC. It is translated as CASSYYFFLAGGTSYNEQFF. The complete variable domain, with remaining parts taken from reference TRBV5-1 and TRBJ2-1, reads KAGVTQTPRYLIKTRGQQVTLSCSPISGHRSVSWYQQTPGQGLQFLFEYFSETQRNKGNFPGRFSGRQFSNSRSEMNVSTLELGDSALYLCASSYYFFLAGGTSYNEQFFGPGTRLTVL.

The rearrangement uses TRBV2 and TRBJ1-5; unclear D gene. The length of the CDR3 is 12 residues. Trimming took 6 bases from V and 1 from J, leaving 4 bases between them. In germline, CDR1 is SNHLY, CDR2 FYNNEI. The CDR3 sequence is CASRRSNQPQHF. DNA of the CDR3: TGTGCCAGCAGGCGGAGCAATCAGCCCCAGCATTTT.

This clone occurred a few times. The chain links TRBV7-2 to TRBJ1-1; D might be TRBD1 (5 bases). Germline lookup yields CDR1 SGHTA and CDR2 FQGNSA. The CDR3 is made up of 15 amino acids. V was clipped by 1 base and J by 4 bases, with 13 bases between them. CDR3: CASSLEIGATTEAFF. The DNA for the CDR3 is TGTGCCAGCAGCTTAGAAATCGGGGCCACCACTGAAGCTTTCTTT.

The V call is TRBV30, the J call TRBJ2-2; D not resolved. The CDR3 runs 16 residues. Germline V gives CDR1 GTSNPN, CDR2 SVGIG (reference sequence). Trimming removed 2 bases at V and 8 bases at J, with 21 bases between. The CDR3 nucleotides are TGTGCCTGGAGTCATGGGGAAGTCCGAATCACTGGGGAGCTGTTTTTT. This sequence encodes CAWSHGEVRITGELFF. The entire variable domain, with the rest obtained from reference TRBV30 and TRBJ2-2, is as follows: SQTIHQWPATLVQPVGSPLSLECTVEGTSNPNLYWYRQAAGRGLQLLFYSVGIGQISSEVPQNLSASRPQDRQFILSSKKLLLSDSGFYLCAWSHGEVRITGELFFGEGSRLTVL.

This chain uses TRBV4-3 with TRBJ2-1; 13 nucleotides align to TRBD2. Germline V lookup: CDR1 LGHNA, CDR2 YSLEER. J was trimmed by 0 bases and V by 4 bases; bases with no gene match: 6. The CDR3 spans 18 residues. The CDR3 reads CASSPGTSGGGSYNEQFF. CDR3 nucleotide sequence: TGCGCCAGCAGCCCGGGCACTAGCGGGGGGGGCTCCTACAATGAGCAGTTCTTC.

The CDR3 protein is CASSYLGLPNQPQHF. CDR3 coding DNA: TGTGCCAGCAGTTACTTGGGACTTCCCAATCAGCCCCAGCATTTT. The rearrangement joins TRBV6-6 to TRBJ1-5; weak D call: TRBD1 (5 bases). The CDR3 extends over 15 amino acids. V was shortened by 1 base and J by 3 bases, with 10 bases between the two germline ends. CDR1 is MNHNY and CDR2 is SVGAGI in the germline V gene (reference sequence).

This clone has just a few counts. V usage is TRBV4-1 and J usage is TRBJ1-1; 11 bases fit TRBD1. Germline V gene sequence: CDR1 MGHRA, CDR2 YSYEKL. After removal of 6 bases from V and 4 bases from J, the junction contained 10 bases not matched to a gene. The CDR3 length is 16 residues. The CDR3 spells CASSFGQGAFSTEAFF. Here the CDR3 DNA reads TGCGCCAGCAGTTTCGGACAGGGGGCATTCAGCACTGAAGCTTTCTTT.

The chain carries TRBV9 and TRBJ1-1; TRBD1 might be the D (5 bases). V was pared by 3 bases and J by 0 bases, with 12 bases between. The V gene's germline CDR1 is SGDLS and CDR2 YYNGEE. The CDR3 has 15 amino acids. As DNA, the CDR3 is TGTGCCAGCAGCGGCCCCGGGACGGTGAACACTGAAGCTTTCTTT. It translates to CASSGPGTVNTEAFF.

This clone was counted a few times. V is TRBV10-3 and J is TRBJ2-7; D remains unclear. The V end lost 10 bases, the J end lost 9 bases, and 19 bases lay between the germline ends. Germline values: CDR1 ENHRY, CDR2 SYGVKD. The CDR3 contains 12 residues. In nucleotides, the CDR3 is TGTGCCACGAAAGATACCTATTCCGGGCAGTACTTC. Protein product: CATKDTYSGQYF.

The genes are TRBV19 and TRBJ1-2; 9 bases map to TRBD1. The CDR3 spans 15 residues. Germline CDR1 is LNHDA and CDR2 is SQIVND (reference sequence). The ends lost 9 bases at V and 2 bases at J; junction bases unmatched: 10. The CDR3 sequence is CASTKQGAPNYGYTF. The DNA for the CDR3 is TGTGCCAGCACTAAACAGGGGGCGCCGAACTATGGCTACACCTTC.

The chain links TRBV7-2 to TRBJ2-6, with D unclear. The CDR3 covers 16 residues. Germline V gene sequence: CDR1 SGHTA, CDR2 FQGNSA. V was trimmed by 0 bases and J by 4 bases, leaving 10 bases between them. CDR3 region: CASSLATLIGANVLTF. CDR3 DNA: TGTGCCAGCAGCTTAGCGACCCTTATAGGGGCCAACGTCCTGACTTTC.

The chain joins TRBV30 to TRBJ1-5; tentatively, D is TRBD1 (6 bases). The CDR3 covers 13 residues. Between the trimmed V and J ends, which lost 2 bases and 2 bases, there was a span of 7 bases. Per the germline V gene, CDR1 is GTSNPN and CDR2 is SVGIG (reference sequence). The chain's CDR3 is CAWSPGGNQPQHF. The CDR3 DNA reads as TGTGCCTGGAGTCCAGGGGGCAATCAGCCCCAGCATTTT. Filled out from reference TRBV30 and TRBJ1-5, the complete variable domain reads SQTIHQWPATLVQPVGSPLSLECTVEGTSNPNLYWYRQAAGRGLQLLFYSVGIGQISSEVPQNLSASRPQDRQFILSSKKLLLSDSGFYLCAWSPGGNQPQHFGDGTRLSIL.

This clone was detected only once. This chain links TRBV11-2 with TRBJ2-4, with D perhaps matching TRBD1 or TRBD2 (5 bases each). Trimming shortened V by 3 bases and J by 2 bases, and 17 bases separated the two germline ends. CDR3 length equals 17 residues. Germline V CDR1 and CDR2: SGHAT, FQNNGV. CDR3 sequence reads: CASSLARDPTSKNIQYF. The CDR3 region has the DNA TGTGCCAGCAGCTTGGCCCGGGACCCAACTTCCAAAAACATTCAGTACTTC.

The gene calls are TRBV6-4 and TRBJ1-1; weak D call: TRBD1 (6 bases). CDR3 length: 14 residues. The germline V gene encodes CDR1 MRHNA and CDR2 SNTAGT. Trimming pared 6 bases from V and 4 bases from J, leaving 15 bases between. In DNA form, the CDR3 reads TGTGCCAGCAGCTTACTACCAGGGGTCACTGAAGCTTTCTTT. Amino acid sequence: CASSLLPGVTEAFF.

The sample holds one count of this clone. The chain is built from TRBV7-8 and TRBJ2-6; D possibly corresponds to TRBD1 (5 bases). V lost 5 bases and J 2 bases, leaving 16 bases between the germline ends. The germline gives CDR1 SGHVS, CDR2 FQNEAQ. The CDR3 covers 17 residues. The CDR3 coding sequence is TGTGCCAGCAGCACGCGAGGTCAGGGTACTGGGGCCAACGTCCTGACTTTC. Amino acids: CASSTRGQGTGANVLTF.

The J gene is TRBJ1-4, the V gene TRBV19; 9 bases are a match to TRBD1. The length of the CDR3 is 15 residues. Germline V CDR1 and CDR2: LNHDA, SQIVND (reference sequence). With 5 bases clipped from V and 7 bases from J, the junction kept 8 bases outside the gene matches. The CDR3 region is CASSAGGTGLEKLFF. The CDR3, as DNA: TGTGCCAGTAGTGCCGGCGGGACAGGGCTTGAAAAACTGTTTTTT.

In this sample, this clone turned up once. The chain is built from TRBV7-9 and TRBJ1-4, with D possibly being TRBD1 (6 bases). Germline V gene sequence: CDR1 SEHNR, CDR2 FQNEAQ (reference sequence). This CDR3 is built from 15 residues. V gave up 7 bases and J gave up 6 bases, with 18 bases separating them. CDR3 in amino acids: CASTTGGGGYEKLFF. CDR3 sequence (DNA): TGTGCCAGCACCACCGGGGGTGGGGGCTATGAAAAACTGTTTTTT.

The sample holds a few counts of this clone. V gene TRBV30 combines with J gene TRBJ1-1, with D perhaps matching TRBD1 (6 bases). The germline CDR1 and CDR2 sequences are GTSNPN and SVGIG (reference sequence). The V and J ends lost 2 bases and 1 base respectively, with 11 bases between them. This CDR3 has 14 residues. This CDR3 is CAWSRGHENTEAFF. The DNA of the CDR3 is TGTGCCTGGAGTAGGGGACACGAGAACACTGAAGCTTTCTTT.

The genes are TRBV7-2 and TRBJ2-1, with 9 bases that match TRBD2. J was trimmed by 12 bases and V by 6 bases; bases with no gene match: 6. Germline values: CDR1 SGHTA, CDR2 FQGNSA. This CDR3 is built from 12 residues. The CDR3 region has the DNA TGTGCCAGCAGTTCAGGGACTAGCAGGCAGTTCTTC. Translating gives CASSSGTSRQFF.

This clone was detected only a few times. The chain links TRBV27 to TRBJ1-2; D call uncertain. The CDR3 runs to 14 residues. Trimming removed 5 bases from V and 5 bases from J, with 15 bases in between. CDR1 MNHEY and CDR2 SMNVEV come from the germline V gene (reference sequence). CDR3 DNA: TGTGCCAGCAGTGCTCGAAGGACGGTATATGGCTACACCTTC. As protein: CASSARRTVYGYTF.

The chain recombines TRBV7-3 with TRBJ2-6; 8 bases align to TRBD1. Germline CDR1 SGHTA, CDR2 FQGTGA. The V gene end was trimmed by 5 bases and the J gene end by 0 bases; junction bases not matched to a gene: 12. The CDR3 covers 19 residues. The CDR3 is CASSPEDRVGVSGANVLTF. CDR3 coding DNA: TGTGCCAGCAGCCCCGAGGACAGGGTCGGGGTCTCTGGGGCCAACGTCCTGACTTTC.

Here the CDR3 DNA reads TGTGCCAGCAGCGTAGGCCTAGCGGCCGAGCAGTACTTC. Its translation: CASSVGLAAEQYF. J is TRBJ2-7 and V is TRBV9; 7 nucleotides line up with TRBD2. The CDR3 is 13 amino acids. V lost 0 bases, J lost 6 bases, and 3 bases stayed unmatched. Germline CDR1 and CDR2: SGDLS and YYNGEE.

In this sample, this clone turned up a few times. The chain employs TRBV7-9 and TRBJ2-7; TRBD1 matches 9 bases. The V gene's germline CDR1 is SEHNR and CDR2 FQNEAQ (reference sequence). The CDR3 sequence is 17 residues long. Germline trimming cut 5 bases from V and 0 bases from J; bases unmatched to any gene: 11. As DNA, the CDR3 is TGTGCCAGCAGCGGATTGAGCGGGGACAGGGCCTCCTACGAGCAGTACTTC. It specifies CASSGLSGDRASYEQYF.

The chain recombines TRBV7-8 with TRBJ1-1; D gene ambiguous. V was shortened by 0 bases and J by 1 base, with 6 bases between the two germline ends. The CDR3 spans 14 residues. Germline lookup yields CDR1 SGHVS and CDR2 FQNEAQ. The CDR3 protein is CASSLADRNTEAFF. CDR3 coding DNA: TGTGCCAGCAGCTTAGCGGATCGGAACACTGAAGCTTTCTTT.

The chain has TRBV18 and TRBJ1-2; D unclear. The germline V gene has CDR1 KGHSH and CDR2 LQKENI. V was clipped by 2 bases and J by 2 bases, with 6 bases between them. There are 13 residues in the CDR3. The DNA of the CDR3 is TGTGCCAGCTCACCAGGCCCGAACTATGGCTACACCTTC. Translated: CASSPGPNYGYTF.